This paragraph reports one T cell receptor (beta chain). As originally analysed: Amplification of reference gene primers provided the estimated nucleated cell counts. Libraries were prepared by immunoSEQ multiplex PCR; TCRdb keeps only in-frame clonotypes and omits some of them. The D gene and trimming were derived from the DNA, and the V and J assignments and clone size from that table. The sample has approximately 190,000 clones, 79% seen once. This specimen comes from a study of blood T cell repertoires in COVID-19. On the study more broadly: COVID-19 samples, acute and convalescent, were from the United States, Italy and Spain. The analysed material was cDNA or gDNA that came from T cells, B-cell-depleted T cells, or PBMCs.

Source material: peripheral blood. This clonotype originated in a man between 60 and 75 years old with active or convalescent COVID-19.

The CDR3 DNA reads TGTGCCAGCGCGTCGGGTGTAGCGGGAGAGACCCAGTACTTC. Protein sequence: CASASGVAGETQYF. The genes are TRBV28 and TRBJ2-5; TRBD2 matches 7 bases. Germline values: CDR1 MDHEN, CDR2 SYDVKM. The V and J ends lost 8 bases and 4 bases, in that order; junction bases with no gene match: 10. This CDR3 has 14 amino acids.